This T cell receptor (beta chain) was found in a study of CD8 T cell repertoires and HIV-1 epitope variants. About the research overall: Enriched T cells were co-cultured with equal autologous T cell-negative cells.

Germline V CDR1 and CDR2: LGHNA, YSLEER. CDR3 length equals 13 residues. With 1 base removed from V and 8 bases from J, the gap between germline ends came to 9 bases. On the immunoSEQ platform, TCR beta CDR3s were sequenced at survey depth. The assay was immunoSEQ multiplex PCR, and TCRdb's table has in-frame clones only and misses some. This table has 5,000 to 6,000 clones, around 64% appearing once. By share of the sample, this clone is medium-sized. Its antigen is currently unknown. The receptor was isolated from a male donor with HIV. V usage is TRBV4-3 and J usage is TRBJ2-4; D gene unclear. Sequenced: cultured CD8+ T cells derived from PBMCs. This chain's CDR3 is CASSQGVSDIQYF. In nucleotides, the CDR3 is TGCGCCAGCAGCCAAGGGGTGTCGGACATTCAGTACTTC.